Below, 28 T cell receptor beta chains from the same sample are listed, as sequenced in a study of T cells in Graves' hyperthyroidism and ophthalmopathy. Amplified TCR beta CDR3 regions derived from RNA transcripts. The TCR CDR3 was amplified in a first-round RT-PCR using the HTBI primer set. MiXCR, run by TCRdb on the multiplex PCR reads, gives a single entry per CDR3 protein. This sample has around 300,000 distinct CDR3 sequences, with 20% to 25% found just once. Sequenced sample: blood. The receptors derive from a man aged 30 to 45 with Graves' ophthalmopathy.

This clonotype was detected only a few times. The V gene is TRBV25-1, the J gene TRBJ2-1; the match to TRBD2 covers 10 bases. The CDR3 is 16 amino acids. V was clipped by 3 bases and J by 0 bases; unmatched bases: 2. The germline V gene encodes CDR1 MGHDK and CDR2 SYGVNS. For the CDR3, the DNA is TGTGCCAGCAGTGAGTCTAGCGGGAGCTCCTACAATGAGCAGTTCTTC. Amino acid sequence: CASSESSGSSYNEQFF.

This rearrangement joins TRBV6-2 or TRBV6-3 to TRBJ2-1, with 8 bases fitting TRBD1. Germline V gene data show CDR1 as MNHEY and CDR2 as SVGEGT. This CDR3 is built from 16 residues. With 0 bases clipped from V and 8 bases from J, the junction kept 9 bases outside the gene matches. The CDR3 loop is CASSYSPRGRNDEQFF. The CDR3 DNA reads TGTGCCAGCAGTTACTCCCCCAGGGGGCGTAACGATGAGCAGTTCTTC.

This clonotype came up a few times. The chain joins TRBV9 to TRBJ2-1, with D possibly being TRBD2 (6 bases). V was shortened by 4 bases and J by 9 bases, with 26 bases between the two germline ends. The germline V gene encodes CDR1 SGDLS and CDR2 YYNGEE. This CDR3 has 17 residues. CDR3 sequence reads: CASSQYEGTGSIGEQFF. Here the CDR3 DNA reads TGTGCCAGCAGCCAGTATGAGGGGACTGGCTCGATCGGTGAGCAGTTCTTC.

The DNA of the CDR3 is TGTGCCAGCAGTTTCCCGATGAGAGAAGCTTTCTTT. This translates into CASSFPMREAFF. The chain recombines TRBV28 with TRBJ1-1; D is unclear. Between the trimmed V and J ends, which lost 3 bases and 8 bases, there was a span of 10 bases. Per germline, CDR1 MDHEN and CDR2 SYDVKM. The CDR3 has 12 amino acids.

The table lists this clonotype with a few counts. CDR3: CSARDGAGGPGNEQFF. In DNA form, the CDR3 reads TGCAGTGCTAGAGATGGAGCGGGAGGGCCCGGCAATGAGCAGTTCTTC. V usage is TRBV20-1 and J usage is TRBJ2-1; 10 nucleotides agree with TRBD2. Per the germline V gene, CDR1 is DFQATT and CDR2 is SNEGSKA (reference sequence). V lost 0 bases and J lost 6; bases outside the gene matches: 8. The length of the CDR3 is 16 residues.

This clonotype was seen repeatedly, ten times or more. The chain is built from TRBV11-1 and TRBJ2-7; D not certain. V was shortened by 3 bases and J by 7 bases, with 10 bases between the two germline ends. Germline CDR1 and CDR2: SGHAT and FQDESV (reference sequence). The CDR3 totals 12 residues. The CDR3 nucleotides read TGTGCCAGCAGCTTCTCCTTGACAGAGCAGTACTTC. Amino acid sequence: CASSFSLTEQYF. Combining the CDR3 with reference TRBV11-1 and TRBJ2-7 gives the whole variable domain EAEVAQSPRYKITEKSQAVAFWCDPISGHATLYWYRQILGQGPELLVQFQDESVVDDSQLPKDRFSAERLKGVDSTLKIQPAELGDSAMYLCASSFSLTEQYFGPGTRLTVT.

The chain links TRBV5-1 to TRBJ2-2; D remains unclear. Trimming removed 0 bases at V and 6 bases at J, with 15 bases between. The germline V gene encodes CDR1 SGHRS and CDR2 YFSETQ. This CDR3 is built from 16 residues. CDR3 sequence (DNA): TGCGCCAGCAGCTTGGAGTCATTAGCTATTTCCGGGGAGCTGTTTTTT. This encodes CASSLESLAISGELFF.

This clonotype was recorded many times. The genes are TRBV5-1 and TRBJ2-1; D may be TRBD1 (6 bases). Germline-derived CDR1 and CDR2 are SGHRS and YFSETQ. Trimming removed 7 bases from V and 6 bases from J, with 26 bases in between. The CDR3 is 17 residues long. CDR3 in DNA: TGCGCCAGCTCCGACTTACCGCCGGGACAATCCCCCAATGAGCAGTTCTTC. Its protein is CASSDLPPGQSPNEQFF.

V and J are TRBV11-3 and TRBJ2-2; D unclear. The CDR3 is 16 amino acids. With 1 base removed from V and 6 bases from J, the gap between germline ends came to 15 bases. CDR1 is SGHNT, CDR2 YENEEA, per germline. The DNA for the CDR3 is TGTGCCAGCAGCTTAGCCGGAACTAATTCCCCCGGGGAGCTGTTTTTT. It codes for CASSLAGTNSPGELFF.

This clonotype has more than one count but fewer than ten. The rearrangement uses TRBV12-3 or TRBV12-4 and TRBJ2-7, with 9 nucleotides matching TRBD2. The CDR3 has 16 amino acids. V lost 6 bases to trimming and J lost 4 bases; unmatched junction nucleotides: 13. CDR3 amino acids: CASSLVAGVSWYEQYF. CDR3 DNA: TGTGCCAGCAGCCTAGTAGCGGGAGTCTCGTGGTACGAGCAGTACTTC.

This clonotype came up once. The V and J genes are TRBV12-3 or TRBV12-4 and TRBJ2-7; D gene ambiguous. This CDR3 is built from 18 residues. Trimming removed 6 bases at V and 2 bases at J, with 26 bases between. This chain's CDR3 is CASSPRVSWFAKTYEQYF. The CDR3 nucleotides read TGTGCCAGCAGCCCCCGGGTCTCTTGGTTTGCCAAAACCTACGAGCAGTACTTC.

This clonotype came up many times. The V call is TRBV20-1, the J call TRBJ1-1; D not resolved. Between the trimmed V and J ends, which lost 0 bases and 6 bases, there was a span of 8 bases. Germline CDR1 reads DFQATT; CDR2 reads SNEGSKA (reference sequence). This CDR3 spans 12 amino acids. CDR3 DNA sequence: TGCAGTGCTAGAGATAACACGGCTGAAGCTTTCTTT. Residues: CSARDNTAEAFF.

As regards this clonotype: With a much larger clone just one base away, this may be a read error. This chain connects TRBV10-3 to TRBJ2-7; 7 nucleotides align to TRBD1. CDR1 ENHRY and CDR2 SYGVKD come from the germline V gene. The CDR3 runs 14 residues. The CDR3 coding sequence is TGTGCCATCAGTGAGAGGACAGGAGCCTACGGGCAGTACTTC. This codes for CAISERTGAYGQYF.

The chain has TRBV29-1 and TRBJ2-1; 8 bases match TRBD2. After removal of 7 bases from V and 12 bases from J, the junction contained 14 bases not matched to a gene. There are 13 residues in the CDR3. Per germline, CDR1 SQVTM and CDR2 ANQGSEA. CDR3 region: CSGRKAGAAPQFF. CDR3 coding DNA: TGCAGCGGCCGGAAAGCGGGGGCGGCCCCGCAGTTCTTC.

There are many counts of this clonotype. The chain links TRBV5-4 to TRBJ2-1; 11 nucleotides match TRBD2. This CDR3 contains 15 residues. Germline V gene data show CDR1 as SGHNT and CDR2 as YYREEE (reference sequence). V was pared by 4 bases and J by 6 bases, with 6 bases of the junction left unmatched. Here the CDR3 DNA reads TGTGCCAGCAGCAAGGGACTAGCGGAGATCAATGAGCAGTTCTTC. Translating gives CASSKGLAEINEQFF. The whole variable domain, filled in from reference TRBV5-4 and TRBJ2-1, reads ETGVTQSPTHLIKTRGQQVTLRCSSQSGHNTVSWYQQALGQGPQFIFQYYREEENGRGNFPPRFSGLQFPNYSSELNVNALELDDSALYLCASSKGLAEINEQFFGPGTRLTVL.

The sample holds a few counts of this clonotype. This chain links TRBV6-9 with TRBJ1-2; 10 nucleotides line up with TRBD1. Trimming cost V 5 bases and J 6 bases; bases outside gene matches: 12. This CDR3 is built from 16 residues. The germline CDR1 and CDR2 sequences are MNHGY and SVAAGI. The CDR3 loop is CASSNTAADRGDGYTF. The CDR3 DNA sequence: TGTGCCAGCAGTAATACGGCGGCGGACAGGGGGGATGGCTACACCTTC.

This clonotype came up a few times. The V call is TRBV13, the J call TRBJ2-7, with 12 nucleotides matching TRBD2. The trim removed 4 bases at V and 0 bases at J, leaving 10 bases unmatched. The CDR3 totals 18 residues. From germline, CDR1 is PRHDT and CDR2 FYEKMQ (reference sequence). Written as DNA, the CDR3 is TGTGCCAGCAGCTCGAGAAGACTAGCGGGAGTCCACTCCTACGAGCAGTACTTC. Protein product: CASSSRRLAGVHSYEQYF.

The table lists this clonotype with many counts. CDR3 coding DNA: TGTGCCAGCAGCAAAGACAGGCTAGACACCGGGGAGCTGTTTTTT. It yields the protein CASSKDRLDTGELFF. V usage is TRBV7-2 and J usage is TRBJ2-2, with a possible D match to TRBD1 (6 bases). V was cut by 5 bases and J by 3 bases, with 13 bases left in between. The length of the CDR3 is 15 residues. Germline CDR1 and CDR2: SGHTA and FQGNSA.

This clonotype was seen a few times. The chain joins TRBV12-3 or TRBV12-4 to TRBJ1-5, with no clear D. V lost 4 bases and J 4 bases, leaving 11 bases between the germline ends. This CDR3 has 14 residues. DNA of the CDR3: TGTGCCAGCAGTTCGGGGTACCATAATCAGCCCCAGCATTTT. This encodes CASSSGYHNQPQHF.

The V call is TRBV10-3, the J call TRBJ2-1; D remains unclear. V shed 0 bases and J shed 7 bases, with 1 base lying between them. CDR1 ENHRY and CDR2 SYGVKD come from the germline V gene. The CDR3 spans 11 residues. As DNA, the CDR3 is TGTGCCATCAGTGAGTCGAATGAGCAGTTCTTC. Protein sequence: CAISESNEQFF.

With respect to this clonotype: One end of the junction varies from germline; a read error may be responsible. CDR3: CSARGSAGELFF. CDR3 nucleotide sequence: TGCAGCGCTAGGGGGAGTGCCGGGGAGCTGTTTTTT. This sequence joins TRBV20-1 and TRBJ2-2; D is perhaps TRBD1 (6 bases). Germline assignment: CDR1 DFQATT and CDR2 SNEGSKA (reference sequence). CDR3 length: 12 residues.

This clonotype was observed many times. V gene TRBV18 combines with J gene TRBJ2-7; D unresolved. Trimming took off 0 bases at V and 6 bases at J, with 9 bases between the two ends. The CDR3 is made up of 13 amino acids. Germline assignment: CDR1 KGHSH and CDR2 LQKENI. The CDR3 is CASSPPPPGEQYF. In DNA, the CDR3 is TGTGCCAGCTCACCACCTCCCCCCGGCGAGCAGTACTTC.

Comments on this clonotype: A single base separates this from a much larger clone, so it may be a read error. V and J are TRBV11-2 and TRBJ2-7; 7 nucleotides match TRBD1. The CDR3 runs 14 residues. V dropped 5 bases and J dropped 2; count of bases not matched to a gene: 6. CDR1 and CDR2 (germline): SGHAT, FQNNGV. Here the CDR3 reads CASSAQTGPYEQYF. CDR3 nucleotides: TGTGCCAGCAGCGCCCAGACAGGGCCCTACGAGCAGTACTTC.

The chain couples TRBV9 to TRBJ2-3, with 7 bases lining up with TRBD2. The CDR3 sequence is 16 residues long. The V gene end was trimmed by 0 bases and the J gene end by 1 base; junction bases not matched to a gene: 5. CDR1 is SGDLS, CDR2 YYNGEE, per germline. The CDR3 is CASSVGSLARTDTQYF. As DNA, the CDR3 is TGTGCCAGCAGCGTAGGGTCACTAGCGCGCACAGATACGCAGTATTTT.

This chain links TRBV6-6 with TRBJ2-7; the D gene could be TRBD1 or TRBD2 (5 bases each). Trimming took off 0 bases at V and 2 bases at J, with 11 bases between the two ends. CDR1 is MNHNY, CDR2 SVGAGI, per germline (reference sequence). The length of the CDR3 is 15 residues. CDR3 bases: TGTGCCAGCAGTTACTCGAATAGGGGAGCCTACGAGCAGTACTTC. It is translated as CASSYSNRGAYEQYF.

Many counts were recorded for this clonotype. The chain's CDR3 is CASSEAGTSGIGRTYNEQFF. The CDR3 nucleotides are TGTGCCAGCAGTGAAGCCGGGACTAGCGGGATAGGGCGCACCTACAATGAGCAGTTCTTC. J is TRBJ2-1 and V is TRBV2, with TRBD2 matching over 13 bases. The J segment lost 2 bases and the V segment lost 0 bases, leaving 10 bases of the junction unmatched. The CDR3 is 20 amino acids. Germline CDR1 reads SNHLY; CDR2 reads FYNNEI.

This clonotype was recorded at least ten times. The gene calls are TRBV3-1 and TRBJ1-1; possibly TRBD1 for D (5 bases). CDR3 length equals 14 residues. In germline, CDR1 is LGHDT, CDR2 YNNKEL (reference sequence). V lost 3 bases and J 4 bases, leaving 12 bases between the germline ends. This chain's CDR3 is CASSQLGLPTEAFF. DNA for the CDR3: TGTGCCAGCAGCCAGCTGGGACTTCCCACTGAAGCTTTCTTT.

This clonotype was detected a few times. The rearrangement links TRBV6-4 to TRBJ1-1; tentatively, D is TRBD1 (5 bases). The CDR3 has 12 residues. Trimming stripped 7 bases from V and 4 bases from J, with 10 bases between. CDR1 and CDR2 from the germline V gene are MRHNA and SNTAGT. Here the CDR3 reads CASTVRGTEAFF. In DNA form, the CDR3 reads TGTGCCAGCACTGTAAGGGGCACTGAAGCTTTCTTT.